Shown below are 18 T cell receptor beta chains from a single sample sequenced in a study of cytomegalovirus exposure and HLA in healthy donors. A multiplex PCR was run with 60 Vbeta primers and 13 Jbeta primers. TCRdb's copy holds only in-frame clones and misses some; the assay was immunoSEQ multiplex PCR. The sample shows 100,000 or so clones, about four fifths of them seen only once. The specimen sequenced was PBMCs. The receptors shown here come from a man aged 25-40 years in good health and CMV-seronegative.

The chain is built from TRBV7-7 and TRBJ2-7; 10 nucleotides align to TRBD1. Germline CDR1 SSHAT, CDR2 FNYEAQ (reference sequence). This CDR3 region has 14 residues. With 5 bases clipped from V and 5 bases from J, the junction kept 6 bases outside the gene matches. This CDR3 reads CASSPTGTGDEQYF. CDR3 DNA: TGTGCCAGCAGCCCCACAGGGACAGGGGACGAGCAGTACTTC.

The rearrangement joins TRBV30 to TRBJ2-3; no firm D call. The CDR3 covers 13 residues. Trimming shortened V by 1 base and J by 2 bases, and 7 bases separated the two germline ends. Per germline, CDR1 GTSNPN and CDR2 SVGIG (reference sequence). CDR3: CAWSASPTDTQYF. The DNA for the CDR3 is TGTGCCTGGAGTGCTTCCCCCACAGATACGCAGTATTTT.

This rearrangement joins TRBV18 to TRBJ1-3; 7 positions match TRBD1. Unmatched junction bases numbered 7, after V lost 8 bases and J lost 6 bases. Germline loops: CDR1 KGHSH, CDR2 LQKENI. This CDR3 is built from 13 residues. CDR3 in amino acids: CASGGTVENTIYF. DNA for the CDR3: TGTGCCAGCGGCGGGACAGTTGAAAACACCATATATTTT.

J is TRBJ2-1 and V is TRBV9, with 11 bases matching TRBD2. The germline V gene encodes CDR1 SGDLS and CDR2 YYNGEE. The CDR3 has 16 amino acids. Losses at the gene ends were 0 bases for V and 8 bases for J; bases not matched to a gene: 7. This CDR3 is CASSVEASGGRYEQFF. CDR3 coding DNA: TGTGCCAGCAGCGTAGAAGCTAGCGGGGGGCGCTATGAGCAGTTCTTC.

This clone was seen a handful of times. The chain uses TRBV4-1 and TRBJ2-1; 11 bases are shared with TRBD2. This CDR3 has 16 residues. Germline lookup yields CDR1 MGHRA and CDR2 YSYEKL. J lost 4 bases, V lost 0 bases, and 2 bases had no gene match. The CDR3 protein is CASSQELAGVYNEQFF. The DNA for the CDR3 is TGCGCCAGCAGCCAAGAACTAGCGGGAGTGTACAATGAGCAGTTCTTC.

The chain carries TRBV19 and TRBJ1-1; D uncertain. This CDR3 region has 12 residues. Per the germline V gene, CDR1 is LNHDA and CDR2 is SQIVND (reference sequence). The ends were cut back, 5 bases at V and 11 bases at J, with 15 bases in the middle. The CDR3: CASSPKGGSAFF. CDR3 bases: TGTGCCAGTAGTCCCAAGGGAGGGTCGGCTTTCTTT.

The gene calls are TRBV2 and TRBJ2-2; 9 positions agree with TRBD1. This CDR3 has 15 residues. CDR1 and CDR2 from the germline V gene are SNHLY and FYNNEI. V shed 7 bases and J 0 bases; nucleotides not matched to a gene: 3. CDR3 sequence reads: CASTRDRANTGELFF. CDR3 nucleotide sequence: TGTGCCAGCACCCGGGACAGGGCGAACACCGGGGAGCTGTTTTTT.

This chain joins TRBV28 and TRBJ1-1; 9 nucleotides line up with TRBD1. This CDR3 contains 13 residues. Trimming at V came to 6 bases and at J to 6 bases, leaving 5 bases not matched to a gene. The germline CDR1 and CDR2 sequences are MDHEN and SYDVKM. In nucleotides, the CDR3 is TGTGCCAGCAGACAGGACAGGGGCGCTGAAGCTTTCTTT. Encoded protein: CASRQDRGAEAFF.

This chain links TRBV7-2 with TRBJ2-6; TRBD2 is a possible D gene (6 bases). This CDR3 spans 17 amino acids. The germline V gene has CDR1 SGHTA and CDR2 FQGNSA. Deletions cut 2 bases from V and 4 bases from J, with 15 bases between. The CDR3 spells CASSLTGRSSGANVLTF. CDR3 nucleotides: TGTGCCAGCAGCTTAACTGGGAGGAGCTCGGGGGCCAACGTCCTGACTTTC.

Only a few counts were recorded for this clone. The chain recombines TRBV13 with TRBJ2-2; 8 positions agree with TRBD2. J was trimmed by 4 bases and V by 0 bases; bases with no gene match: 4. Per the germline V gene, CDR1 is PRHDT and CDR2 is FYEKMQ (reference sequence). There are 16 residues in the CDR3. The CDR3 DNA follows: TGTGCCAGCAGCTTAGGCGGGACTAGTCGCACCGGGGAGCTGTTTTTT. Its translation: CASSLGGTSRTGELFF.

This clone occurred a few times. V usage is TRBV11-2 and J usage is TRBJ2-7, with TRBD2 matching over 7 bases. Germline V gives CDR1 SGHAT, CDR2 FQNNGV. The length of the CDR3 is 14 residues. Germline trimming cut 4 bases from V and 2 bases from J; bases unmatched to any gene: 5. CDR3 sequence reads: CASSSGGGAYEQYF. CDR3 in DNA: TGTGCCAGCAGCTCTGGGGGGGGAGCCTACGAGCAGTACTTC.

This clone has only a few counts. The chain joins TRBV19 to TRBJ2-7, with 16 bases aligning to TRBD2. Germline CDR1 LNHDA, CDR2 SQIVND (reference sequence). This CDR3 is built from 15 residues. With 10 bases clipped from V and 5 bases from J, the junction kept 8 bases outside the gene matches. The CDR3 protein is CATKGTSGRADEQYF. The CDR3 bases are TGTGCCACCAAGGGGACTAGCGGGAGGGCCGACGAGCAGTACTTC.

The rearrangement links TRBV6-5 to TRBJ2-5, with D maybe TRBD1 (6 bases). Trimming left V 5 bases short and J 4 bases short, with 17 bases between. This CDR3 has 15 residues. Germline-derived CDR1 and CDR2 are MNHEY and SVGAGI. The CDR3 region is CASSQNPGVPETQYF. The DNA of the CDR3 is TGTGCCAGCAGTCAAAATCCAGGGGTCCCAGAGACCCAGTACTTC.

The CDR3 DNA reads TGTGCCACCAGCACAGGGGCAAACACCGGGGAGCTGTTTTTT. Translated: CATSTGANTGELFF. The V and J genes are TRBV15 and TRBJ2-2; D may be TRBD1 (6 bases). Germline assignment: CDR1 LNHNV and CDR2 YYDKDF (reference sequence). The CDR3 totals 14 residues. The ends were cut back, 4 bases at V and 2 bases at J, with 8 bases in the middle.

The chain couples TRBV5-4 to TRBJ2-2; 7 bases align to TRBD2. Germline V gene data show CDR1 as SGHNT and CDR2 as YYREEE (reference sequence). After removal of 2 bases from V and 4 bases from J, the junction contained 5 bases not matched to a gene. This CDR3 has 15 residues. The CDR3 spells CASSLGRGSTGELFF. The CDR3 coding sequence is TGTGCCAGCAGCTTAGGGAGGGGTAGCACCGGGGAGCTGTTTTTT.

V is TRBV7-2 and J is TRBJ2-7, with D hard to call. There are 14 residues in the CDR3. Germline V gene data show CDR1 as SGHTA and CDR2 as FQGNSA. V lost 5 bases, J lost 2 bases, and 13 bases lay in between. The CDR3 DNA reads TGTGCCAGCAGCCGCACTTACACAGCCTACGAGCAGTACTTC. Protein sequence: CASSRTYTAYEQYF.

In this sample, this clone turned up a few times. The V and J genes are TRBV6-1 and TRBJ1-4; 7 bases agree with TRBD1. The CDR3 consists of 14 residues. CDR1 and CDR2 from the germline V gene are MNHNS and SASEGT. After removal of 6 bases from V and 3 bases from J, the junction contained 4 bases not matched to a gene. CDR3 amino acids: CASSPRGPNEKLFF. CDR3 DNA sequence: TGTGCCAGCAGCCCGAGGGGGCCTAATGAAAAACTGTTTTTT.

The chain couples TRBV6-1 to TRBJ1-5, with D possibly being TRBD1 (6 bases). The CDR3 totals 16 residues. Germline lookup yields CDR1 MNHNS and CDR2 SASEGT. V was shortened by 2 bases and J by 6 bases, with 17 bases between the two germline ends. As DNA, the CDR3 is TGTGCCAGCAGTGAACTGGGCGTGCAGGGGAGTCAGCCCCAGCATTTT. This gives the protein CASSELGVQGSQPQHF.